This record covers a single T cell receptor (beta chain). Its antigen is currently unknown. The sample comes from a study of identical twins. Study-level results: Zero-insertion analyses could be partly confounded by invariant MAIT and iNKT cells. Insertions were reduced in abundant cord blood beta clonotypes but not in memory repertoires. Conclusions relied on cross-sectional statistical analysis, not following the same donors.

Through template switching, a universal primer site was introduced, and the cDNA contained unique molecular identifiers. From the 5' RACE reads, TCRdb called clonotypes with MiXCR, one entry per CDR3 protein. The sample holds some 570,000 distinct CDR3 sequences, around 24% seen once. These records were also assigned to another study, of yellow fever vaccine responses in identical twins.

The TCR originated in a woman between 18 and 29 years old in good health. The source material was CD4+ T cells sorted from blood.

The CDR3 DNA is TGCGCCAGCAGCTCCACTAGCGGGAGAGCGTCAGATACGCAGTATTTT. It is translated as CASSSTSGRASDTQYF. The chain links TRBV5-1 to TRBJ2-3; 11 positions match TRBD2. Germline V gene sequence: CDR1 SGHRS, CDR2 YFSETQ. This CDR3 region has 16 residues. The junction had 7 bases not matched to a gene; V was cut back by 3 bases and J by 4 bases.